This TCR beta chain was retrieved from a study of metastatic and nonmetastatic thyroid tumors. Whole-study context: Comparison of repertoires was carried out across blood and tumor or nodule tissue from malignant and benign thyroid patients.

Thyroid surgery took place with no prior treatment in any patient. TCRdb re-processed the PCR reads through MiXCR. The table has 33,000 or so clones, under 25% seen once. Many counts were recorded for this clone. Its antigen is currently unknown. V was shortened by 5 bases and J by 2 bases, with 12 bases between the two germline ends. CDR1 SGHVS and CDR2 FQNEAQ come from the germline V gene. CDR3 length: 14 amino acids. Study conclusions and caveats: When malignant thyroid tumors were compared with benign nodules, TCR beta diversity was reportedly significantly higher in the malignant tumors. This held in both blood and tumor samples.

The rearrangement uses TRBV7-8 and TRBJ1-1; no clear D gene. The receptor comes from a female donor with papillary thyroid cancer or a benign thyroid nodule (not recorded which). Some clones in this sample may be carry-over from other donors' samples. Material for sequencing was blood. The CDR3 coding sequence is TGTGCCAGCAGCCTGGGTCTTACCAACACTGAAGCTTTCTTT. This translates into CASSLGLTNTEAFF.